Listed below are T cell receptor beta chains from one sample, sequenced in a study of blood T cell repertoires in COVID-19. Sequencing used immunoSEQ multiplex PCR; TCRdb keeps in-frame clones, though not all of them. This table holds almost 500,000 clones, about 88% found once. Sequenced material: PBMCs or T cells enriched from blood (not recorded which). The source is a woman aged 55-69 years who had recovered from COVID-19. Each CDR3 is given with its conserved first and last residue. Fields, in order: D gene, clone size, V gene, J gene, CDR3 DNA, CDR3 protein. A D gene is named only where the DNA matches it firmly. Clone size is stated in some rows and not others, as once, few, many or a class when expanded.

D: .
size: .
V: TRBV4-2
J: TRBJ2-3
DNA: TGTGCCAGCTACAGCCAATATGCAGATACGCAGTATTTT
CDR3: CASYSQYADTQYF

D: .
size: .
V: TRBV5-1
J: TRBJ2-3
DNA: TGCGCCAGCAGCTTGTGGGCAAGCACAGATACGCAGTATTTT
CDR3: CASSLWASTDTQYF

D: .
size: few
V: TRBV5-1
J: TRBJ2-1
DNA: TGCGCCAGCAGCCAGATCAATGAGCAGTTCTTC
CDR3: CASSQINEQFF

D: .
size: .
V: TRBV20-1
J: TRBJ2-3
DNA: TGCAGTGCTAGTGATGACAGAAGCACAGATACGCAGTATTTT
CDR3: CSASDDRSTDTQYF

D: .
size: once
V: TRBV6-1
J: TRBJ1-1
DNA: TGTGCCAGCAGTGAGAGAGATACTGAAGCTTTCTTT
CDR3: CASSERDTEAFF

D: TRBD1
size: .
V: TRBV5-1
J: TRBJ1-1
DNA: TGCGCCAGCAGCCAGGGACAGGGGGCGCATCTTAAAGAAGCTTTCTTT
CDR3: CASSQGQGAHLKEAFF

D: TRBD1
size: .
V: TRBV5-6
J: TRBJ1-2
DNA: TGTGCCAGCAGCTTGGAGCAGGGGGTTGACTATGGCTACACCTTC
CDR3: CASSLEQGVDYGYTF

D: .
size: .
V: TRBV15
J: TRBJ1-1
DNA: TGTGCCACCAGCAGAGTCAGGGGAGCCATGAACACTGAAGCTTTCTTT
CDR3: CATSRVRGAMNTEAFF

D: .
size: once
V: TRBV9
J: TRBJ1-2
DNA: TGTGCCAGCAGCGTACAGTCAGGGACTCCTAATGGCTACACCTTC
CDR3: CASSVQSGTPNGYTF

D: .
size: .
V: TRBV10-3
J: TRBJ2-3
DNA: TGTGCCATCTCAACACCTCCCACAGATACGCAGTATTTT
CDR3: CAISTPPTDTQYF

D: TRBD1
size: .
V: TRBV19
J: TRBJ2-2
DNA: TGTGCCAGTAAGAGGGGGCCCATTGTAGGGGAGCTGTTTTTT
CDR3: CASKRGPIVGELFF

D: TRBD1
size: .
V: TRBV29-1
J: TRBJ1-3
DNA: TGCAGCGTTAAACAGGGGGCCCTTGGAAACACCATATATTTT
CDR3: CSVKQGALGNTIYF

D: TRBD1
size: .
V: TRBV4-2
J: TRBJ2-2
DNA: TGTGCCAGCAGAAGGGGACAGGGGGCCGGGGAGCTGTTTTTT
CDR3: CASRRGQGAGELFF

D: .
size: .
V: TRBV11-2
J: TRBJ1-1
DNA: TGTGCCAGCAGCTTTCAGGGGAACACTGAAGCTTTCTTT
CDR3: CASSFQGNTEAFF

D: TRBD1
size: .
V: TRBV20-1
J: TRBJ2-1
DNA: TGCAGTGCTGCGATGACAGGGGATCGGTTCTTC
CDR3: CSAAMTGDRFF

D: TRBD1
size: .
V: TRBV9
J: TRBJ2-7
DNA: TGTGCCAGCAGCCCCTTTGGGACAGCCTCCTACGAGCAGTACTTC
CDR3: CASSPFGTASYEQYF

D: .
size: .
V: TRBV5-1
J: TRBJ2-1
DNA: TGCGCCAGCGCTAGGAGGGGCAGGAGTTACAATGAGCAGTTCTTC
CDR3: CASARRGRSYNEQFF

D: TRBD1
size: once
V: TRBV11-3
J: TRBJ1-1
DNA: TGTGCCAGCAGGCTTAAGACAGGGCCGCTGAACACTGAAGCTTTCTTT
CDR3: CASRLKTGPLNTEAFF

D: TRBD1
size: .
V: TRBV5-1
J: TRBJ1-2
DNA: TGCGCCAGCAGCATGGGGTGGGACAGGGTCGATGGCTACACCTTC
CDR3: CASSMGWDRVDGYTF

D: .
size: .
V: TRBV5-4
J: TRBJ2-1
DNA: TGTGCCAGCAGCTTCGGACTCCTAAACCGTAACAATGAGCGGTTCTTC
CDR3: CASSFGLLNRNNERFF

D: .
size: .
V: TRBV2
J: TRBJ1-1
DNA: TGTGCCAGCAGTGTTTCAGGGGAAGCTTTCTTT
CDR3: CASSVSGEAFF

D: TRBD1
size: .
V: TRBV3-1/TRBV3-2
J: TRBJ1-3
DNA: TGTGCCAGGGGGAACCTCGACAGGGTAGAGGCTGGAAACACCATATATTTT
CDR3: CARGNLDRVEAGNTIYF

D: .
size: .
V: TRBV27
J: TRBJ1-3
DNA: TGTGCCAGCAGGTCTTCAGGGGGAAACACCATATATTTT
CDR3: CASRSSGGNTIYF

D: .
size: .
V: TRBV6-5
J: TRBJ1-2
DNA: TGTGCCAGCAGTTACTCTGAGGGAGGAAGCTACACCTTC
CDR3: CASSYSEGGSYTF

D: .
size: .
V: TRBV18
J: TRBJ1-2
DNA: TGTGCCAGCTCATACACGGAGGAAGCGTATGGCTACACCTTC
CDR3: CASSYTEEAYGYTF

D: .
size: .
V: TRBV5-6
J: TRBJ2-5
DNA: TGTGCCAGCCGACGGGGGAGTCAAGAGACCCAGTACTTC
CDR3: CASRRGSQETQYF

D: .
size: .
V: TRBV2
J: TRBJ2-7
DNA: TGTGCCAGCAAGGGGGGGCCCTACGAGCAGTACTTC
CDR3: CASKGGPYEQYF

D: .
size: .
V: TRBV5-1
J: TRBJ2-7
DNA: TGCGCCAGCAGCTTGGACAGGGCCTACGAGCAGTACTTC
CDR3: CASSLDRAYEQYF

D: .
size: once
V: TRBV6-5
J: TRBJ1-6
DNA: TGTGCCAGCAGTTCTCGAGGGCCTTGGGATTCACCCCTCCACTTT
CDR3: CASSSRGPWDSPLHF

D: .
size: .
V: TRBV6-4
J: TRBJ1-4
DNA: TGTGCCAGCAGTGACCCGAACAATAGGGGAACTAATGAAAAACTGTTTTTT
CDR3: CASSDPNNRGTNEKLFF

D: .
size: .
V: TRBV12-5
J: TRBJ1-1
DNA: TGTGCTAGTGGTTTGATGCAGGGAAGGTTGGACACTGAAGCTTTCTTT
CDR3: CASGLMQGRLDTEAFF

D: .
size: .
V: TRBV19
J: TRBJ2-5
DNA: TGTGCCAGTAAGAAGGAGGAGACCCAGTACTTC
CDR3: CASKKEETQYF

D: .
size: .
V: TRBV14
J: TRBJ1-2
DNA: TGTGCCAGCAGCCAAGAAAGAGGGTATGGCTACACCTTC
CDR3: CASSQERGYGYTF

D: TRBD1
size: .
V: TRBV12-5
J: TRBJ2-2
DNA: TGTGCTAGTGGTTATCAGGGGGTCGCCGGGGAGCTGTTTTTT
CDR3: CASGYQGVAGELFF

D: TRBD1
size: .
V: TRBV18
J: TRBJ1-5
DNA: TGTGCCAGCTCACGAAGGGGGGACAGAAACCAGCCCCAGCATTTT
CDR3: CASSRRGDRNQPQHF

D: .
size: .
V: TRBV10-3
J: TRBJ2-5
DNA: TGTGCCATCCGTCCGAGGGCGCGGGAGACCCAGTACTTC
CDR3: CAIRPRARETQYF

D: .
size: .
V: TRBV5-1
J: TRBJ2-4
DNA: TGCGCCAGCAGCCAGGGGTTGACCAAAAACATTCAGTACTTC
CDR3: CASSQGLTKNIQYF

D: TRBD1
size: few
V: TRBV27
J: TRBJ1-6
DNA: TGTGCCAGCAGTTTGGTAGGGGGCTCCCTAAATTCACCCCTCCACTTT
CDR3: CASSLVGGSLNSPLHF

D: TRBD1
size: .
V: TRBV6-5
J: TRBJ1-2
DNA: TGTGCCAGCAGTTTCGGACAGGGGGTTTATGGCTACACCTTC
CDR3: CASSFGQGVYGYTF

D: .
size: .
V: TRBV2
J: TRBJ2-3
DNA: TGTGCCAGCGGACAGAGCACAGATACGCAGTATTTT
CDR3: CASGQSTDTQYF

D: TRBD1
size: .
V: TRBV5-1
J: TRBJ2-1
DNA: TGCGCCAGCAGCTTGGATTCTTTTACAGGGGGCTACAATGAGCAGTTCTTC
CDR3: CASSLDSFTGGYNEQFF

D: TRBD2
size: .
V: TRBV2
J: TRBJ2-3
DNA: TGTGCCAGCAGCGGGCTAGCGGGGAACACAGATACGCAGTATTTT
CDR3: CASSGLAGNTDTQYF

D: .
size: few
V: TRBV2
J: TRBJ1-5
DNA: TGTGCCAGCAGTCAACAGAATAGCAATCAGCCCCAGCATTTT
CDR3: CASSQQNSNQPQHF

D: TRBD2
size: .
V: TRBV5-4
J: TRBJ2-5
DNA: TGTGCCAGCAGCTCACCGGGACTAGCGGGGGGGTCGGGAGAGACCCAGTACTTC
CDR3: CASSSPGLAGGSGETQYF

D: TRBD1
size: .
V: TRBV19
J: TRBJ1-3
DNA: TGTGCCAGTAGTTCCTACAGGGGTGCGAGCTCTGGAAACACCATATATTTT
CDR3: CASSSYRGASSGNTIYF

D: TRBD2
size: .
V: TRBV5-1
J: TRBJ2-3
DNA: TGCGCCAGCAGCTTTTCCGGGACTAGCGAGGATACGCAGTATTTT
CDR3: CASSFSGTSEDTQYF

D: TRBD1
size: .
V: TRBV2
J: TRBJ1-3
DNA: TGTGCCAGCAGTGAACAGGGGGCGGGAAACACCATATATTTT
CDR3: CASSEQGAGNTIYF

D: TRBD1
size: .
V: TRBV5-1
J: TRBJ2-2
DNA: TGCGCCAGCAGCTTACAGGGGACCGGGGAGCTGTTTTTT
CDR3: CASSLQGTGELFF

D: .
size: once
V: TRBV3-1/TRBV3-2
J: TRBJ1-3
DNA: TGTGCCAGCAGCCAACCAGGCTCTGGAAACACCATATATTTT
CDR3: CASSQPGSGNTIYF

D: .
size: few
V: TRBV25-1
J: TRBJ1-1
DNA: TGTGCCAGCGGCAGTGCACGGGATAACACTGAAGCTTTCTTT
CDR3: CASGSARDNTEAFF

D: .
size: .
V: TRBV30
J: TRBJ2-4
DNA: TGTGCCTGGACCCCCGGGGGAGCCAAAAACATTCAGTACTTC
CDR3: CAWTPGGAKNIQYF

D: TRBD1
size: .
V: TRBV2
J: TRBJ1-1
DNA: TGTGCCAGCAGGGAACAGGGGGCAAACACTGAAGCTTTCTTT
CDR3: CASREQGANTEAFF

D: TRBD2
size: .
V: TRBV5-6
J: TRBJ2-1
DNA: TGTGCCAGCACCCCGTCGGGGGGGTCCTACAATGAGCAGTTCTTC
CDR3: CASTPSGGSYNEQFF

D: .
size: .
V: TRBV9
J: TRBJ1-1
DNA: TGTGCCAGCAGCGGGAGGAAGATTTTCTTT
CDR3: CASSGRKIFF

D: TRBD1
size: .
V: TRBV24-1
J: TRBJ1-2
DNA: TGTGCCACCAGTGATGTGGGACAGGGGGCGCGTGGCTACACCTTC
CDR3: CATSDVGQGARGYTF

D: TRBD2
size: .
V: TRBV2
J: TRBJ2-3
DNA: TGTGCCAGCAGCGGGACTAGCGTGGCGAATACGCAGTATTTT
CDR3: CASSGTSVANTQYF

D: .
size: .
V: TRBV28
J: TRBJ1-2
DNA: TGTGCCAGCAGTTTTGAGAGGAATGGCTACACCTTC
CDR3: CASSFERNGYTF

D: TRBD1
size: .
V: TRBV19
J: TRBJ2-2
DNA: TGTGCCAGTAGACTACAGGGGGCGGTTGACACCGGGGAGCTGTTTTTT
CDR3: CASRLQGAVDTGELFF